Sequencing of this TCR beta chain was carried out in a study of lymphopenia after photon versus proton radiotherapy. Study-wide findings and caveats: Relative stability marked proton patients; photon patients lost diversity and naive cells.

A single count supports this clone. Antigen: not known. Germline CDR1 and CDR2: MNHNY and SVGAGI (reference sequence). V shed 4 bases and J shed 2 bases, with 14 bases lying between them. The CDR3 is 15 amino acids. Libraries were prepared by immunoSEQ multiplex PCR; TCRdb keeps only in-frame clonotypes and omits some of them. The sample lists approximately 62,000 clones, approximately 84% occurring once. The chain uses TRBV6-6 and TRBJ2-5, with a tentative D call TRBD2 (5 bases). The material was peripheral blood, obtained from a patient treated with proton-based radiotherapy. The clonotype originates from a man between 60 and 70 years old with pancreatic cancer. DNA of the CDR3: TGTGCCAGCAGTTCTCCGACTACGATACAAGAGACCCAGTACTTC. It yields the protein CASSSPTTIQETQYF.